This T cell receptor beta chain was captured by sequencing in a study of identical twins. Regarding the study as a whole: Invariant cells of the MAIT and iNKT types might have partly distorted the zero-insertion analyses. Out-of-frame alpha sequences common to twins exhibited an excess of low generation probability. The conclusions drew on cross-sectional statistical analysis instead of tracking the same donors.

All donors were healthy, and all were Caucasian. The CDR3 is made up of 16 amino acids. CDR1 and CDR2 (germline): SGHRS, YFSETQ. The V gene lost 6 bases and the J gene lost 4 bases, with 22 bases spanning the gap. This clonotype was observed a few times. Its matching antigen is unknown. TCRdb analysed the 5' RACE reads with MiXCR anew, one entry per CDR3 protein. The profile shows fewer than 650,000 distinct CDR3 sequences, 9.6% of them singletons. These data were also reused for a study on yellow fever vaccine responses in identical twins.

V and J are TRBV5-1 and TRBJ2-5; perhaps D is TRBD1 or TRBD2 (5 bases each). The sample consisted of PBMCs. The source of this sequence is a woman aged 18-30 years in good health. CDR3 coding DNA: TGCGCCAGCATCGAGGGGAGTTGGGGTTCCGGAGAGACCCAGTACTTC. It is translated as CASIEGSWGSGETQYF.